The 4 T cell receptor beta chains presented below share a single source sample, sequenced in a study of control samples from healthy donors and cancer patients. The assay was immunoSEQ multiplex PCR, and TCRdb's table has in-frame clones only and misses some. Of some 74,000 clones listed, roughly 93% are singletons. The material sequenced was blood. The receptors derive from a woman aged 25 to 39 in good health.

J is TRBJ2-5 and V is TRBV6-5, with 10 bases fitting TRBD2. V was pared by 2 bases and J by 1 base, with 4 bases of the junction left unmatched. The CDR3 is made up of 16 amino acids. Germline V gene sequence: CDR1 MNHEY, CDR2 SVGAGI. CDR3 sequence reads: CASSYVASGGQETQYF. The CDR3 DNA reads as TGTGCCAGCAGTTACGTGGCTAGCGGGGGCCAAGAGACCCAGTACTTC.

The chain combines TRBV5-8 with TRBJ1-1, with 7 bases fitting TRBD1. J was trimmed by 4 bases and V by 4 bases; bases with no gene match: 7. Per germline, CDR1 SGHTS and CDR2 YDEGEE. The CDR3 contains 14 residues. CDR3 region: CASSLDRVGTEAFF. The CDR3 DNA follows: TGTGCCAGCAGCCTCGACAGGGTAGGCACTGAAGCTTTCTTT. Together with reference TRBV5-8 and TRBJ1-1, the CDR3 gives the full variable domain: EAGVTQSPTHLIKTRGQQATLRCSPISGHTSVYWYQQALGLGLQFLLWYDEGEERNRGNFPPRFSGRQFPNYSSELNVNALELEDSALYLCASSLDRVGTEAFFGQGTRLTVV.

The rearrangement links TRBV11-2 to TRBJ1-2; 8 bases are shared with TRBD1. This CDR3 has 15 residues. Per germline, CDR1 SGHAT and CDR2 FQNNGV. The junction had 6 bases not matched to a gene; V was cut back by 2 bases and J by 4 bases. The CDR3 here is CASSLWAGGAYGYTF. The CDR3 region has the DNA TGTGCCAGCAGCTTATGGGCAGGGGGCGCCTATGGCTACACCTTC.

The V and J genes are TRBV2 and TRBJ1-4; a possible D gene is TRBD1 (5 bases). The CDR3 has 14 amino acids. V lost 10 bases and J lost 3, with 15 bases in between. Germline assignment: CDR1 SNHLY and CDR2 FYNNEI. CDR3 residues: CAIGGAPANEKLFF. As DNA, the CDR3 is TGTGCCATAGGAGGGGCCCCGGCTAATGAAAAACTGTTTTTT.